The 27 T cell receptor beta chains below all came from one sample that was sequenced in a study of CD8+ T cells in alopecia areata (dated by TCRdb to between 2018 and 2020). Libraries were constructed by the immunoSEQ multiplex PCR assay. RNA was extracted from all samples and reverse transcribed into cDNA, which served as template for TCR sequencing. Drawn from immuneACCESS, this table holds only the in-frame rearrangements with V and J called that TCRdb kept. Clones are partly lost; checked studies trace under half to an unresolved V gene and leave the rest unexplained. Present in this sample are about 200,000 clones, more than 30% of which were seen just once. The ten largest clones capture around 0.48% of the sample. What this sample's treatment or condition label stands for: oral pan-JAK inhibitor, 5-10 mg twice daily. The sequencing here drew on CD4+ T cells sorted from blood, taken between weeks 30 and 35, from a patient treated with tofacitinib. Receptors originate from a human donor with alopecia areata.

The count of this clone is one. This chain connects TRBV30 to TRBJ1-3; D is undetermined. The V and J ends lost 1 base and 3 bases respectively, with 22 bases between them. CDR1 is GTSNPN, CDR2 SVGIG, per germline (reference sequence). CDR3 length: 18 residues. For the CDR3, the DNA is TGTGCCTGGAGTGCCCGGGGATGGGAACCCAAACATGGAAACACCATATATTTT. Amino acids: CAWSARGWEPKHGNTIYF.

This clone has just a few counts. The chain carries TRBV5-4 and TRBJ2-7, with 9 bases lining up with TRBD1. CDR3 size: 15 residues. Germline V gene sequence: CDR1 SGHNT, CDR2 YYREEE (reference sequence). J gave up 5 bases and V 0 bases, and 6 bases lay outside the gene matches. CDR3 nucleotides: TGTGCCAGCAGCTTGGGGACAGGGGTTTACAACGAGCAGTACTTC. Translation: CASSLGTGVYNEQYF.

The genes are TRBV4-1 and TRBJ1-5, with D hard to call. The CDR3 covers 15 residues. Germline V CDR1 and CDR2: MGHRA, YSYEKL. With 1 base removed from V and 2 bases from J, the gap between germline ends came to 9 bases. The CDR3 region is CASSQGGGRNQPQHF. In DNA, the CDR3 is TGCGCCAGCAGCCAAGGGGGAGGGCGCAATCAGCCCCAGCATTTT.

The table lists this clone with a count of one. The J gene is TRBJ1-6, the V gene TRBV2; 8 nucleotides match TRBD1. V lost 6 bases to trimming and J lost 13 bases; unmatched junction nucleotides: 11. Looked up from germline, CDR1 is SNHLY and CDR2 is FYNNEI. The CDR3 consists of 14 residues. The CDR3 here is CASSGDRGGSPLHF. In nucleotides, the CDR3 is TGTGCCAGCAGCGGAGACAGGGGAGGTTCGCCCCTCCACTTT. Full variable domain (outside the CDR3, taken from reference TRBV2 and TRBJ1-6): EPEVTQTPSHQVTQMGQEVILRCVPISNHLYFYWYRQILGQKVEFLVSFYNNEISEKSEIFDDQFSVERPDGSNFTLKIRSTKLEDSAMYFCASSGDRGGSPLHFGNGTRLTVT.

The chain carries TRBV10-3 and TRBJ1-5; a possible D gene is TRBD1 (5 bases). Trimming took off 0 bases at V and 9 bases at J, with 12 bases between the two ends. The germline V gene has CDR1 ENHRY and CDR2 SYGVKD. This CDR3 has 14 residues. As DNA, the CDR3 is TGTGCCATCAGTGAGTCGGCAGGGAATTCGCCCCAGCATTTT. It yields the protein CAISESAGNSPQHF.

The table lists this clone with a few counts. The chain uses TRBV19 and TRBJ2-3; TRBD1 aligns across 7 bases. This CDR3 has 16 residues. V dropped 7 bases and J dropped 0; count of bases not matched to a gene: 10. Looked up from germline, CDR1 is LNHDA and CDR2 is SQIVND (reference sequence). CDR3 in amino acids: CASTPSTGSSTDTQYF. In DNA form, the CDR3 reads TGTGCCAGTACCCCGTCGACAGGGAGTAGCACAGATACGCAGTATTTT.

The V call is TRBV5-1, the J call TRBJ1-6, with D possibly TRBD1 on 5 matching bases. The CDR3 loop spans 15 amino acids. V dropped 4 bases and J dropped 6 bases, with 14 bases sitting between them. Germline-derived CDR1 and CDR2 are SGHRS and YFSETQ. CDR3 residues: CASSPGRGRNSPLHF. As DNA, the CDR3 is TGCGCCAGCAGCCCCGGGAGGGGACGTAATTCACCCCTCCACTTT.

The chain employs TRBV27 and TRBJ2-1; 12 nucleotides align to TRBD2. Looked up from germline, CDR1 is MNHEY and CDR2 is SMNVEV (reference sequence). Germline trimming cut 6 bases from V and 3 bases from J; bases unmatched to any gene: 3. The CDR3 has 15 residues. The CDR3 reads CASRETSGSYNEQFF. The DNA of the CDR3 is TGTGCCAGCAGGGAGACTAGCGGGAGCTACAATGAGCAGTTCTTC.

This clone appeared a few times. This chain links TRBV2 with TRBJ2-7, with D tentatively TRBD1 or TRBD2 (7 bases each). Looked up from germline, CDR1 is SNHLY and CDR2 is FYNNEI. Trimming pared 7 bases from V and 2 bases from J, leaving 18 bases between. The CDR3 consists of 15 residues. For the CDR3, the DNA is TGTGCCAGCAACCGAGCGGGACAGAGGGCCTACGAGCAGTACTTC. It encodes CASNRAGQRAYEQYF. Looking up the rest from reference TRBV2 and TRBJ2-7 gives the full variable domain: EPEVTQTPSHQVTQMGQEVILRCVPISNHLYFYWYRQILGQKVEFLVSFYNNEISEKSEIFDDQFSVERPDGSNFTLKIRSTKLEDSAMYFCASNRAGQRAYEQYFGPGTRLTVT.

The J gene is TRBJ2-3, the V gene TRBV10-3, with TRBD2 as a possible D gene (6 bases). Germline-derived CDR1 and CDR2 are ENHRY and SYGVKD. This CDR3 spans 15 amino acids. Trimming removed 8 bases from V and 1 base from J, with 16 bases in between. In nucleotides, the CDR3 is TGTGCCATCGCCGCACGGGAGCTTCGCACAGATACGCAGTATTTT. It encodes CAIAARELRTDTQYF.

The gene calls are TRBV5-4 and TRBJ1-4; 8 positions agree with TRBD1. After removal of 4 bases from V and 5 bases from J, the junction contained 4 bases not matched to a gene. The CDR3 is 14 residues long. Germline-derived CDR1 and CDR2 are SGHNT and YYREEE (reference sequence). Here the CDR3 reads CASSGRQGNEKLFF. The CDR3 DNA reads TGTGCCAGCAGCGGCCGACAGGGGAATGAAAAACTGTTTTTT. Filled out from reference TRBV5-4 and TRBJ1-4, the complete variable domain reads ETGVTQSPTHLIKTRGQQVTLRCSSQSGHNTVSWYQQALGQGPQFIFQYYREEENGRGNFPPRFSGLQFPNYSSELNVNALELDDSALYLCASSGRQGNEKLFFGSGTQLSVL.

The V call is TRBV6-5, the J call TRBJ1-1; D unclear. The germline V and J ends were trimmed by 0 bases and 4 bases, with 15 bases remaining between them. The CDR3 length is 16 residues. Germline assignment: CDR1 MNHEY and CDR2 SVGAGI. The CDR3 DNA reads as TGTGCCAGCAGTTACTCGAGGCAGCCCTTGGGCACTGAAGCTTTCTTT. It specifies CASSYSRQPLGTEAFF.

This chain's CDR3 is CASNPTQGSSTDTQYF. Written as DNA, the CDR3 is TGTGCCAGCAACCCCACCCAAGGTAGCTCCACAGATACGCAGTATTTT. The V gene is TRBV7-9, the J gene TRBJ2-3; D is unresolved. The CDR3 is made up of 16 amino acids. CDR1 and CDR2 from the germline V gene are SEHNR and FQNEAQ (reference sequence). The V end was cut by 7 bases, the J end by 2 bases, with 19 bases between. The complete variable domain, with remaining parts taken from reference TRBV7-9 and TRBJ2-3, reads DTGVSQNPRHKITKRGQNVTFRCDPISEHNRLYWYRQTLGQGPEFLTYFQNEAQLEKSRLLSDRFSAERPKGSFSTLEIQRTEQGDSAMYLCASNPTQGSSTDTQYFGPGTRLTVL.

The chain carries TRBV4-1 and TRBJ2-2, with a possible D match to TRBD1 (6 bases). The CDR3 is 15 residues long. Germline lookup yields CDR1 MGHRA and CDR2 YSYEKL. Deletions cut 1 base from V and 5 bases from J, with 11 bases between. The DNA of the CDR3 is TGCGCCAGCAGCCAAGGGCAGGGGCCTACCGGGGAGCTGTTTTTT. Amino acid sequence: CASSQGQGPTGELFF.

CDR3 loop: CASSSQTGSINYGYTF. The CDR3 nucleotides read TGTGCCAGCAGCTCCCAGACAGGTTCTATTAACTATGGCTACACCTTC. J is TRBJ1-2 and V is TRBV7-6, with D possibly being TRBD1 (6 bases). The CDR3 loop spans 16 amino acids. Germline-derived CDR1 and CDR2 are SGHVS and FNYEAQ. Trimming removed 4 bases from V and 1 base from J, with 16 bases in between.

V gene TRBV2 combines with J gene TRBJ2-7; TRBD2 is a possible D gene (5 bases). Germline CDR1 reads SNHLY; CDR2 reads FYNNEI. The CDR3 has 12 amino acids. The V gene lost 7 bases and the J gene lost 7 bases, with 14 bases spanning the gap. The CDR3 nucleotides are TGTGCCAGCACCTCCGGGGTGGGGGAGCAGTACTTC. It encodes CASTSGVGEQYF.

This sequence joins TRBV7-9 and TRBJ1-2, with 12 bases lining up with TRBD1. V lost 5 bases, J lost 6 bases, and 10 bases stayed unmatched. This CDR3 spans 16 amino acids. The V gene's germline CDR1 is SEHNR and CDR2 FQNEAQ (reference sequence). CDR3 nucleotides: TGTGCCAGCAGCCTCCTACCGGGACAGGGGGCGCATGGCTACACCTTC. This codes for CASSLLPGQGAHGYTF. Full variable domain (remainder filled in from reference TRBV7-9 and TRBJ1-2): DTGVSQNPRHKITKRGQNVTFRCDPISEHNRLYWYRQTLGQGPEFLTYFQNEAQLEKSRLLSDRFSAERPKGSFSTLEIQRTEQGDSAMYLCASSLLPGQGAHGYTFGSGTRLTVV.

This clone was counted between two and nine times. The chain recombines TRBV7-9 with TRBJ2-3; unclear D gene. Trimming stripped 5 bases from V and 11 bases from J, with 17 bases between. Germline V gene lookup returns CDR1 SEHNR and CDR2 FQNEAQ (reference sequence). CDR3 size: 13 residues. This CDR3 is CASSPTPLGGQYF. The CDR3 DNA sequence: TGTGCCAGCAGCCCTACCCCTCTAGGTGGGCAGTATTTT. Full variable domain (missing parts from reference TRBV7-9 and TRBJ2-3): DTGVSQNPRHKITKRGQNVTFRCDPISEHNRLYWYRQTLGQGPEFLTYFQNEAQLEKSRLLSDRFSAERPKGSFSTLEIQRTEQGDSAMYLCASSPTPLGGQYFGPGTRLTVL.

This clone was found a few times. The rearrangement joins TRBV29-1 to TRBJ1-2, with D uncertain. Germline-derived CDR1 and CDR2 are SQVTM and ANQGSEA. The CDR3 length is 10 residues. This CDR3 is CPDWVGCYTF. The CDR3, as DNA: TGCCCCGATTGGGTGGGATGCTACACCTTC.

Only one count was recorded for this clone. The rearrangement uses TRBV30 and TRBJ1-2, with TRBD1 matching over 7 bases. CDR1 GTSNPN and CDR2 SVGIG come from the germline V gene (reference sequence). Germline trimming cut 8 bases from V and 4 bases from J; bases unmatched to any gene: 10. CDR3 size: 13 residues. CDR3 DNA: TGTGCCACGACAGGGCGCGGGGTCTATGGCTACACCTTC. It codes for CATTGRGVYGYTF.

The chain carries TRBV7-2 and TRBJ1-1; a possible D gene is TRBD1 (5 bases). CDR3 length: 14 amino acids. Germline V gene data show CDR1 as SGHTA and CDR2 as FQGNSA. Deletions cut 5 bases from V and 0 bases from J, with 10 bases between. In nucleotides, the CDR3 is TGTGCCAGCAGCCCCCAAGGGGTGAACACTGAAGCTTTCTTT. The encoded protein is CASSPQGVNTEAFF.

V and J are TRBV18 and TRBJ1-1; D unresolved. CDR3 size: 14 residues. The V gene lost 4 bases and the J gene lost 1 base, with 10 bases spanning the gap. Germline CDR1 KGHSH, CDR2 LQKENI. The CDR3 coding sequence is TGTGCCAGCTCACGAGACCACCAGAACACTGAAGCTTTCTTT. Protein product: CASSRDHQNTEAFF.

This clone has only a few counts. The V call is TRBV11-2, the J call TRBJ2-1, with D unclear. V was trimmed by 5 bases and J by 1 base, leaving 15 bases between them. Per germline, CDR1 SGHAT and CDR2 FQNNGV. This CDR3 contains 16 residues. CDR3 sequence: CASSPLLILSYNEQFF. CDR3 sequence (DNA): TGTGCCAGCAGCCCGTTGTTGATACTTTCCTACAATGAGCAGTTCTTC. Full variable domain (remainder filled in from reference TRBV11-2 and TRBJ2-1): EAGVAQSPRYKIIEKRQSVAFWCNPISGHATLYWYQQILGQGPKLLIQFQNNGVVDDSQLPKDRFSAERLKGVDSTLKIQPAKLEDSAVYLCASSPLLILSYNEQFFGPGTRLTVL.

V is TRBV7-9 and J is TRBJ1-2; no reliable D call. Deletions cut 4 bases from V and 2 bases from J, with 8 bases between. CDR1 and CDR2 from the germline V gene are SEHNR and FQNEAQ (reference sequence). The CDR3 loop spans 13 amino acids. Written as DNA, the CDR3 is TGTGCCAGCAGCTCGAACAACAACTATGGCTACACCTTC. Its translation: CASSSNNNYGYTF.

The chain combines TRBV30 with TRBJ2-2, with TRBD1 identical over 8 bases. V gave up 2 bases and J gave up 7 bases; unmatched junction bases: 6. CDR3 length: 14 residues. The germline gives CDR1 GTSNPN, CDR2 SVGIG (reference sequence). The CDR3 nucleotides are TGTGCCTGGAGTCGTGGACAGGGTCACGGGGAGCTGTTTTTT. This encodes CAWSRGQGHGELFF.

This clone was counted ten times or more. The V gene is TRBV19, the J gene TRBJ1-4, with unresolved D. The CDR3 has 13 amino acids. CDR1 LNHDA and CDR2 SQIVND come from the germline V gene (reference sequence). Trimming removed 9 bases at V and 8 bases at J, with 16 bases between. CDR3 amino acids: CASSGMAYEKLFF. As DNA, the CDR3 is TGTGCCAGCTCCGGGATGGCCTACGAAAAACTGTTTTTT.

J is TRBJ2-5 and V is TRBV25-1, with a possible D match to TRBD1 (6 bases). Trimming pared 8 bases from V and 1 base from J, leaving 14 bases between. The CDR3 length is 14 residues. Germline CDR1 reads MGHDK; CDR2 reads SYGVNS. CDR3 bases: TGTGCCAGCCGGTCCACAGGGAGCCAAGAGACCCAGTACTTC. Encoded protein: CASRSTGSQETQYF.